Below are 14 T cell receptor beta chains sequenced from a single sample in a study of OX40 agonist ivuxolimab in advanced cancers. The data were produced by immunoSEQ multiplex PCR, yet TCRdb's version contains in-frame clones alone and is incomplete. This table has over 15,000 clones, approximately 83% appearing once. This specimen was CD4+ or CD8+ T cells sorted from blood, taken in a trial of the OX40 agonist ivuxolimab. The receptors shown here come from an adult with an advanced solid tumor such as melanoma, head and neck, liver or kidney cancer.

The chain has TRBV10-3 and TRBJ2-1; D unclear. Trimming took off 2 bases at V and 5 bases at J, with 7 bases between the two ends. The CDR3 length is 13 residues. The V gene's germline CDR1 is ENHRY and CDR2 SYGVKD. The CDR3 DNA follows: TGTGCCATCAGTGAGAATAGAAACAATGAGCAGTTCTTC. It yields the protein CAISENRNNEQFF.

The CDR3 here is CASSKALDCYEQYF. DNA for the CDR3: TGTGCCAGCAGCAAAGCCCTGGACTGCTACGAGCAGTACTTC. The V gene is TRBV21-1, the J gene TRBJ2-7; the DNA was not used to check the table's D call, TRBD2. TRBV21-1 is a pseudogene. CDR3 length equals 14 residues.

The chain uses TRBV6-1 and TRBJ2-5; D is unresolved. The length of the CDR3 is 13 residues. Germline V gene lookup returns CDR1 MNHNS and CDR2 SASEGT. V was clipped by 2 bases and J by 6 bases, with 10 bases between them. The chain's CDR3 is CASSEIWGQTQYF. The CDR3 DNA follows: TGTGCCAGCAGTGAAATATGGGGTCAGACCCAGTACTTC.

The chain combines TRBV30 with TRBJ1-1; the D is unclear. Trimming pared 0 bases from V and 1 base from J, leaving 6 bases between. Germline lookup yields CDR1 GTSNPN and CDR2 SVGIG (reference sequence). The CDR3 is 13 amino acids. The DNA of the CDR3 is TGTGCCTGGAGTGTAAACACGAACACTGAAGCTTTCTTT. Protein sequence: CAWSVNTNTEAFF.

This clone was recorded once. The chain is built from TRBV10-1 and TRBJ1-1; tentative D call: TRBD1 (6 bases). The CDR3 totals 15 residues. The V end was cut by 6 bases, the J end by 5 bases, with 19 bases between. The V gene's germline CDR1 is WNHNN and CDR2 SYGVQD (reference sequence). CDR3 amino acids: CASRRNRELGTEAFF. The CDR3, as DNA: TGCGCCAGCAGGCGAAACAGGGAGCTGGGGACTGAAGCTTTCTTT.

This chain connects TRBV14 to TRBJ2-7, with TRBD1 matching over 9 bases. The ends lost 3 bases at V and 2 bases at J; junction bases unmatched: 2. The germline CDR1 and CDR2 sequences are SGHDN and FVKESK. CDR3 length: 14 residues. The CDR3 protein is CASSQRDRAYEQYF. The CDR3 bases are TGTGCCAGCAGCCAGAGGGACAGGGCCTACGAGCAGTACTTC. Full variable domain (rest looked up from reference TRBV14 and TRBJ2-7): EAGVTQFPSHSVIEKGQTVTLRCDPISGHDNLYWYRRVMGKEIKFLLHFVKESKQDESGMPNNRFLAERTGGTYSTLKVQPAELEDSGVYFCASSQRDRAYEQYFGPGTRLTVT.

This clone was seen a single time. The V gene is TRBV6-4, the J gene TRBJ2-4, with a tentative D call TRBD2 (6 bases). The germline V gene encodes CDR1 MRHNA and CDR2 SNTAGT. The V gene lost 2 bases and the J gene lost 9 bases, with 11 bases spanning the gap. The CDR3 spans 13 residues. In DNA form, the CDR3 reads TGTGCCAGCAGTGACGGGGCGGGGCTCATTCAGTACTTC. It is translated as CASSDGAGLIQYF.

This chain connects TRBV2 to TRBJ2-1; 7 bases are shared with TRBD1. V gave up 5 bases and J gave up 10 bases; unmatched junction bases: 14. The CDR3 loop spans 15 amino acids. Germline CDR1 reads SNHLY; CDR2 reads FYNNEI. DNA for the CDR3: TGTGCCAGCAGTTCCGGACAGGTGGCGCCTCAGGAGCAGTTCTTC. Protein product: CASSSGQVAPQEQFF.

With regard to this clone: One end of the junction does not line up with germline, which may come from a read error. This rearrangement joins TRBV28 to TRBJ1-2; TRBD1 is a possible D gene (5 bases). Germline V gene lookup returns CDR1 MDHEN and CDR2 SYDVKM. The CDR3 consists of 12 residues. The CDR3 reads CASSFRDLTGAF. CDR3 nucleotides: TGTGCCAGCAGTTTTCGGGACCTTACCGGGGCCTTC.

The V call is TRBV19, the J call TRBJ1-5, with D hard to call. CDR3 length: 14 residues. Trimming shortened V by 1 base and J by 5 bases, and 9 bases separated the two germline ends. In germline, CDR1 is LNHDA, CDR2 SQIVND (reference sequence). The chain's CDR3 is CASSIADAYQPQHF. In DNA form, the CDR3 reads TGTGCCAGTAGTATAGCGGACGCATATCAGCCCCAGCATTTT. Based on the CDR3 plus reference TRBV19 and TRBJ1-5, the full variable domain is DGGITQSPKYLFRKEGQNVTLSCEQNLNHDAMYWYRQDPGQGLRLIYYSQIVNDFQKGDIAEGYSVSREKKESFPLTVTSAQKNPTAFYLCASSIADAYQPQHFGDGTRLSIL.

The chain carries TRBV14 and TRBJ2-3; D remains unclear. Deletions cut 1 base from V and 8 bases from J, with 19 bases between. The CDR3 is made up of 16 amino acids. Germline V gene lookup returns CDR1 SGHDN and CDR2 FVKESK. The CDR3 spells CASSQGTPGQQVTQYF. The CDR3 nucleotides read TGTGCCAGCAGCCAAGGGACGCCGGGCCAGCAGGTTACGCAGTATTTT.

The V and J genes are TRBV11-2 and TRBJ1-1; no clear D. The CDR3 is made up of 12 amino acids. Germline-derived CDR1 and CDR2 are SGHAT and FQNNGV. Trimming removed 3 bases from V and 6 bases from J, with 8 bases in between. The CDR3 nucleotides are TGTGCCAGCAGCTTCCACGGAGCTGAAGCTTTCTTT. It encodes CASSFHGAEAFF.

The chain has TRBV7-9 and TRBJ2-2, with 12 bases lining up with TRBD2. This CDR3 contains 17 residues. Per the germline V gene, CDR1 is SEHNR and CDR2 is FQNEAQ (reference sequence). The V gene end was trimmed by 5 bases and the J gene end by 1 base; junction bases not matched to a gene: 5. CDR3 in amino acids: CASSAWTSGMNTGELFF. CDR3 nucleotides: TGTGCCAGCAGCGCCTGGACTAGCGGGATGAACACCGGGGAGCTGTTTTTT.

The rearrangement uses TRBV10-3 and TRBJ1-5, with D uncertain. V lost 0 bases, J lost 15 bases, and 27 bases lay in between. CDR3 length equals 17 residues. Germline V gene lookup returns CDR1 ENHRY and CDR2 SYGVKD. CDR3 sequence: CAISESGEDGGLFQGHF. CDR3 in DNA: TGTGCCATCAGTGAGTCTGGAGAGGACGGAGGTCTCTTCCAAGGGCATTTT.